The 32 T cell receptor beta chains reported below all come from one sample, sequenced in a study of response to subunit inactivated influenza vaccine. TCRdb re-derived calls from the RT-PCR reads in MiXCR, one entry per CDR3 protein. This sample has about 800,000 distinct CDR3 sequences, with 21% found just once. Sequenced here: PBMCs from blood, sampled around 5 days after vaccination. These receptors were collected from a man in his forties or fifties who received an inactivated influenza vaccine.

V is TRBV12-1 and J is TRBJ2-1; no check of the table's D call, TRBD1, against the DNA was made. TRBV12-1 is a documented pseudogene. This CDR3 comprises 17 residues. CDR3 residues: CASSFVRKWTGPNEQFF. For the CDR3, the DNA is TGTGCCAGCAGCTTTGTGCGTAAGTGGACAGGGCCCAATGAGCAGTTCTTC.

This clonotype came up a few times. The chain carries TRBV20-1 and TRBJ2-3; the D gene could be TRBD1 or TRBD2 (5 bases each). Trimming stripped 4 bases from V and 2 bases from J, with 13 bases between. This CDR3 region has 14 residues. Germline V lookup: CDR1 DFQATT, CDR2 SNEGSKA (reference sequence). Here the CDR3 DNA reads TGCAGTGCTATAAGGGACGTGAACACAGATACGCAGTATTTT. This gives the protein CSAIRDVNTDTQYF.

This clonotype turned up a few times. The CDR3 protein is CASSFEDYEQYF. In DNA, the CDR3 is TGTGCCAGCAGCTTTGAGGACTACGAGCAGTACTTC. This rearrangement joins TRBV7-9 to TRBJ2-7, with D uncertain. The CDR3 has 12 amino acids. V shed 3 bases and J shed 3 bases, with 6 bases lying between them. Germline values: CDR1 SEHNR, CDR2 FQNEAQ (reference sequence).

The genes are TRBV18 and TRBJ2-3, with a tentative D call TRBD2 (5 bases). With 0 bases removed from V and 4 bases from J, the gap between germline ends came to 8 bases. Looked up from germline, CDR1 is KGHSH and CDR2 is LQKENI. This CDR3 has 14 amino acids. CDR3 in DNA: TGTGCCAGCTCACCACCGGGAGCGGCAGATACGCAGTATTTT. Protein: CASSPPGAADTQYF.

Only a few counts were recorded for this clonotype. The chain recombines TRBV7-9 with TRBJ2-5; D is uncertain. CDR3 size: 16 residues. The V end was cut by 3 bases, the J end by 3 bases, with 17 bases between. CDR1 is SEHNR and CDR2 is FQNEAQ in the germline V gene (reference sequence). This CDR3 reads CASSFVSGLGEETQYF. Here the CDR3 DNA reads TGTGCCAGCAGCTTTGTCTCCGGGCTCGGAGAAGAGACCCAGTACTTC.

The CDR3, as DNA: TGCAGTGCTAGAGTCCAGCGGGAGTTTTACAATGAGCAGTTCTTC. It is translated as CSARVQREFYNEQFF. This sequence joins TRBV20-1 and TRBJ2-1; 8 positions match TRBD2. V shed 1 base, J shed 4 bases, and the junction held 6 bases outside the gene matches. The V gene's germline CDR1 is DFQATT and CDR2 SNEGSKA (reference sequence). This CDR3 has 15 amino acids.

This clonotype was recorded a few times. The V call is TRBV15, the J call TRBJ2-5; D possibly corresponds to TRBD1 (7 bases). There are 14 residues in the CDR3. Per germline, CDR1 LNHNV and CDR2 YYDKDF (reference sequence). Trimming pared 3 bases from V and 5 bases from J, leaving 13 bases between. CDR3 region: CATSSDREDETQYF. CDR3 in DNA: TGTGCCACCAGCAGTGACAGGGAGGATGAGACCCAGTACTTC.

This clonotype has at least ten counts. The rearrangement joins TRBV20-1 to TRBJ2-7; the match to TRBD2 covers 8 bases. TRBJ2-5 explains the end of the DNA better; the J call may be wrong. The germline V gene encodes CDR1 DFQATT and CDR2 SNEGSKA (reference sequence). This CDR3 is 14 amino acids long. CDR3 in amino acids: CSARPRTSGSTQYF. The CDR3 nucleotides are TGCAGTGCTAGGCCCCGAACTAGCGGCTCGACCCAGTACTTC.

This clonotype was counted a few times. V is TRBV12-3 or TRBV12-4 and J is TRBJ2-7; D is perhaps TRBD1 (6 bases). CDR3 length equals 14 residues. Trimming shortened V by 5 bases and J by 5 bases, and 16 bases separated the two germline ends. CDR3 residues: CASSPRTEPDEQYF. For the CDR3, the DNA is TGTGCCAGCAGTCCCCGGACAGAGCCCGACGAGCAGTACTTC.

This clonotype was seen repeatedly, ten times or more. The chain recombines TRBV15 with TRBJ2-1; no definite D call. The V end was cut by 1 base, the J end by 0 bases, with 10 bases between. CDR1 and CDR2 (germline): LNHNV, YYDKDF (reference sequence). This CDR3 is built from 16 residues. The CDR3 coding sequence is TGTGCCACCAGCAGAGGATATTTGAGCTCCTACAATGAGCAGTTCTTC. This encodes CATSRGYLSSYNEQFF. The full variable domain, completed using reference TRBV15 and TRBJ2-1, is DAMVIQNPRYQVTQFGKPVTLSCSQTLNHNVMYWYQQKSSQAPKLLFHYYDKDFNNEADTPDNFQSRRPNTSFCFLDIRSPGLGDTAMYLCATSRGYLSSYNEQFFGPGTRLTVL.

This clonotype was found many times. V usage is TRBV12-3 or TRBV12-4 and J usage is TRBJ1-2, with a possible D match to TRBD1 (5 bases). The V end was cut by 3 bases, the J end by 6 bases, with 14 bases between. This CDR3 is 14 amino acids long. This CDR3 is CASSLGGRRNGYTF. In DNA, the CDR3 is TGTGCCAGCAGTTTGGGGGGACGAAGGAATGGCTACACCTTC.

The sample holds a few counts of this clonotype. V and J are TRBV20-1 and TRBJ1-2; D call uncertain. The V gene lost 4 bases and the J gene lost 8 bases, with 14 bases spanning the gap. In germline, CDR1 is DFQATT, CDR2 SNEGSKA (reference sequence). This CDR3 comprises 12 residues. CDR3 protein: CSATGATDGYTF. CDR3 nucleotides: TGCAGTGCTACCGGCGCTACCGACGGCTACACCTTC.

This clonotype turned up a few times. J is TRBJ1-6 and V is TRBV20-1, with TRBD1 as a possible D gene (6 bases). CDR1 is DFQATT and CDR2 is SNEGSKA in the germline V gene (reference sequence). CDR3 size: 14 residues. V was cut by 1 base and J by 6 bases, with 10 bases left in between. The CDR3 DNA reads as TGCAGTGCTAGAGTGACAGGTTCTAATTCACCCCTCCACTTT. Translation: CSARVTGSNSPLHF.

A few counts support this clonotype. The chain is built from TRBV11-2 and TRBJ2-7; perhaps TRBD1 as D (5 bases). The germline CDR1 and CDR2 sequences are SGHAT and FQNNGV. V was pared by 4 bases and J by 3 bases, with 13 bases between. The CDR3 is 14 amino acids. CDR3: CASSSNRQYYEQYF. CDR3 in DNA: TGTGCCAGCAGCTCCAACCGACAGTACTACGAGCAGTACTTC.

In this sample, this clonotype turned up a few times. CDR3 nucleotides: TGTGCCTCTTTTATGAAGGCCCCGGAGGGCGGGAGTTCCTACAATGAGCAGTTCTTC. This gives the protein CASFMKAPEGGSSYNEQFF. This chain uses TRBV10-3 with TRBJ2-1, with 7 positions matching TRBD2. Trimming took 11 bases from V and 1 from J; bases not matched to a gene: 23. The V gene's germline CDR1 is ENHRY and CDR2 SYGVKD. The CDR3 covers 19 residues.

This sequence joins TRBV2 and TRBJ1-2, with D uncertain. The V gene's germline CDR1 is SNHLY and CDR2 FYNNEI. The CDR3 totals 10 residues. Trimming removed 6 bases from V and 8 bases from J, with 7 bases in between. CDR3 protein: CASRSEGYTF. DNA for the CDR3: TGTGCCAGCAGATCAGAGGGCTACACCTTC. The whole variable domain, remainder taken from reference TRBV2 and TRBJ1-2, is EPEVTQTPSHQVTQMGQEVILRCVPISNHLYFYWYRQILGQKVEFLVSFYNNEISEKSEIFDDQFSVERPDGSNFTLKIRSTKLEDSAMYFCASRSEGYTFGSGTRLTVV.

This clonotype has just a few counts. The chain carries TRBV12-3 or TRBV12-4 and TRBJ1-5; D is unresolved. The CDR3 contains 13 residues. Between the trimmed V and J ends, which lost 2 bases and 6 bases, there was a span of 8 bases. In nucleotides, the CDR3 is TGTGCCAGCAGTTTATTGGAGGCTCAGCCCCAGCATTTT. It codes for CASSLLEAQPQHF.

This clonotype came up a few times. The chain employs TRBV6-2 or TRBV6-3 and TRBJ2-7; unclear D gene. V was pared by 2 bases and J by 5 bases, with 16 bases between. Germline-derived CDR1 and CDR2 are MNHEY and SVGEGT. The CDR3 is made up of 15 amino acids. As DNA, the CDR3 is TGTGCCAGCAGTTACCCATCCGCTGGGTTCGACGAGCAGTACTTC. This gives the protein CASSYPSAGFDEQYF.

This clonotype occurred a few times. The chain carries TRBV9 and TRBJ2-6, with D uncertain. From germline, CDR1 is SGDLS and CDR2 YYNGEE. This CDR3 has 15 residues. The ends were cut back, 0 bases at V and 1 base at J, with 5 bases in the middle. For the CDR3, the DNA is TGTGCCAGCAGCGTAGTAGGGTCTGGGGCCAACGTCCTGACTTTC. Protein product: CASSVVGSGANVLTF.

This clonotype was picked up a small number of times. CDR3 sequence (DNA): TGTGCCAGCAGTATTCTGTCAGTGGGGGGCGCGTCCACTGAAGCTTTCTTT. The encoded protein is CASSILSVGGASTEAFF. The chain is built from TRBV5-6 and TRBJ1-1; possible D gene TRBD1, 6 bases. The CDR3 spans 17 residues. The V gene's germline CDR1 is SGHDT and CDR2 YYEEEE. V was shortened by 5 bases and J by 4 bases, with 24 bases between the two germline ends.

The J gene is TRBJ2-1, the V gene TRBV20-1; 9 bases are a match to TRBD2. The CDR3 consists of 17 residues. Trimming at V came to 3 bases and at J to 0 bases, leaving 9 bases not matched to a gene. Germline V gene sequence: CDR1 DFQATT, CDR2 SNEGSKA (reference sequence). CDR3 protein: CSARQRGALSSYNEQFF. Written as DNA, the CDR3 is TGCAGTGCTAGGCAGCGGGGGGCTTTGAGCTCCTACAATGAGCAGTTCTTC.

This clonotype was seen at least ten times. The J gene is TRBJ2-7, the V gene TRBV4-3; D is unresolved. The CDR3 is 12 amino acids. Germline V gives CDR1 LGHNA, CDR2 YSLEER. With 0 bases removed from V and 3 bases from J, the gap between germline ends came to 3 bases. DNA of the CDR3: TGCGCCAGCAGCCAAGATATCTACGAGCAGTACTTC. Translation gives CASSQDIYEQYF.

This clonotype showed up many times. This sequence joins TRBV7-2 and TRBJ2-5, with D possibly matching TRBD2 (5 bases). CDR1 and CDR2 (germline): SGHTA, FQGNSA. This CDR3 region has 15 residues. V was shortened by 3 bases and J by 1 base, with 12 bases between the two germline ends. CDR3 nucleotide sequence: TGTGCCAGCAGCTTTACGCCCAGCGGCCAAGAGACCCAGTACTTC. Amino acids: CASSFTPSGQETQYF.

This clonotype showed up just a few times. J is TRBJ2-1 and V is TRBV5-4; TRBD2 aligns across 9 bases. Germline V gene sequence: CDR1 SGHNT, CDR2 YYREEE (reference sequence). The length of the CDR3 is 15 residues. Trimming took 0 bases from V and 9 from J; bases not matched to a gene: 7. The CDR3 bases are TGTGCCAGCAGCTTGGGCGCGGGAGGGCCTGGTGAGCAGTTCTTC. It encodes CASSLGAGGPGEQFF.

This clonotype was detected many times. The chain carries TRBV29-1 and TRBJ1-1, with D maybe TRBD1 (6 bases). Trimming left V 5 bases short and J 0 bases short, with 13 bases between. Per germline, CDR1 SQVTM and CDR2 ANQGSEA. There are 14 residues in the CDR3. The CDR3 DNA is TGCAGCGTTTGGGGGCTCCTAATGAACACTGAAGCTTTCTTT. This sequence encodes CSVWGLLMNTEAFF.

This chain links TRBV7-8 with TRBJ2-1; 7 bases are shared with TRBD2. CDR1 is SGHVS, CDR2 FQNEAQ, per germline. J gave up 3 bases and V 5 bases, and 10 bases lay outside the gene matches. This CDR3 has 16 amino acids. CDR3: CASSNPGGDGYNEQFF. The DNA for the CDR3 is TGTGCCAGCAGCAACCCGGGGGGTGACGGCTACAATGAGCAGTTCTTC.

The V and J genes are TRBV10-3 and TRBJ2-5, with TRBD2 identical over 7 bases. The CDR3 consists of 16 residues. J gave up 0 bases and V 5 bases, and 9 bases lay outside the gene matches. Germline V gives CDR1 ENHRY, CDR2 SYGVKD. This CDR3 reads CAISPNPSGDQETQYF. The CDR3 coding sequence is TGTGCCATCAGTCCAAACCCTAGCGGTGACCAAGAGACCCAGTACTTC.

This clonotype was observed a few times. The chain couples TRBV5-5 to TRBJ2-3, with 11 bases that match TRBD1. From germline, CDR1 is SGHKS and CDR2 YYEKEE (reference sequence). J lost 2 bases, V lost 0 bases, and 5 bases had no gene match. This CDR3 contains 17 residues. The CDR3 bases are TGTGCCAGCAGCTTGGCTGGGACAGGGGGTATCACAGATACGCAGTATTTT. Protein product: CASSLAGTGGITDTQYF.

This clonotype was seen only once. The CDR3, as DNA: TGCGCCACCAAAGGCCTTCAGGCCACCGGGGAGCTGTTTTTT. The encoded protein is CATKGLQATGELFF. The rearrangement links TRBV4-1 to TRBJ2-2; D unclear. Germline CDR1 MGHRA, CDR2 YSYEKL. The CDR3 has 14 amino acids. Trimming shortened V by 10 bases and J by 4 bases, and 16 bases separated the two germline ends.

The chain joins TRBV4-2 to TRBJ2-7; D gene unclear. The V end lost 3 bases, the J end lost 1 base, and 10 bases lay between the germline ends. The CDR3 has 14 residues. Germline V gene data show CDR1 as LGHNA and CDR2 as YNFKEQ. The CDR3 coding sequence is TGTGCCAGCAGCCACTTGGAGAGTTCCTACGAGCAGTACTTC. Translation: CASSHLESSYEQYF.

CDR3 protein: CASSFGPGQGPVEQYF. CDR3 DNA: TGTGCCAGCAGCTTCGGACCAGGACAGGGGCCTGTCGAGCAGTACTTC. This chain links TRBV5-8 with TRBJ2-7; 9 bases are shared with TRBD1. Trimming removed 2 bases from V and 6 bases from J; junction bases left unmatched: 12. The CDR3 is 16 residues long. Germline V CDR1 and CDR2: SGHTS, YDEGEE. Full variable domain (missing parts from reference TRBV5-8 and TRBJ2-7): EAGVTQSPTHLIKTRGQQATLRCSPISGHTSVYWYQQALGLGLQFLLWYDEGEERNRGNFPPRFSGRQFPNYSSELNVNALELEDSALYLCASSFGPGQGPVEQYFGPGTRLTVT.

This clonotype was counted between two and nine times. The rearrangement links TRBV21-1 to TRBJ2-7. TRBV21-1 is listed as a pseudogene. The CDR3 loop spans 10 amino acids. The CDR3 is CASSKGEQYF. The CDR3 bases are TGTGCCAGCAGCAAAGGCGAGCAGTACTTC.